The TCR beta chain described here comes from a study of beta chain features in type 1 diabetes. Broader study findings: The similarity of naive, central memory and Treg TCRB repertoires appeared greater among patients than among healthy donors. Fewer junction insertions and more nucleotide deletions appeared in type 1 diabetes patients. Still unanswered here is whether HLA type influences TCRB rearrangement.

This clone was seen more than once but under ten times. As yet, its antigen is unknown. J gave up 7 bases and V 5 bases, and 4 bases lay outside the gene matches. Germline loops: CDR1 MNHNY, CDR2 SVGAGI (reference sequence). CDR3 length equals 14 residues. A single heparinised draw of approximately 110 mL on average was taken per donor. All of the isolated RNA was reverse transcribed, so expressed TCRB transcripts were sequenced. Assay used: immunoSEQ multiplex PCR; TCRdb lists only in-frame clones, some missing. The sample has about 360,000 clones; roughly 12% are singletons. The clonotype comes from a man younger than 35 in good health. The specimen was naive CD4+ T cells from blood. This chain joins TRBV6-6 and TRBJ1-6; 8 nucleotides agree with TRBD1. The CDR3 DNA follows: TGTGCCAGCAGTCGGACAGGGAGGAATTCACCCCTCCACTTT. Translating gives CASSRTGRNSPLHF.